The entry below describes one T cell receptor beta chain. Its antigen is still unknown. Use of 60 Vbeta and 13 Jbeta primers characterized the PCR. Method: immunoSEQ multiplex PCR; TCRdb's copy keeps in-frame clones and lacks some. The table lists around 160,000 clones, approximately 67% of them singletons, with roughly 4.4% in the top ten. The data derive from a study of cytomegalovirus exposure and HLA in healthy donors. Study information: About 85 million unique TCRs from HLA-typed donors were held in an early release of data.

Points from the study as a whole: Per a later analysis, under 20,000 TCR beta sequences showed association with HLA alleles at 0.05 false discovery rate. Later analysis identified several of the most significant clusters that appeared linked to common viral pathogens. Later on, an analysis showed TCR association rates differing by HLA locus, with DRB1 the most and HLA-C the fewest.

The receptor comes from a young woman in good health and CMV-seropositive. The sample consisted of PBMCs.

The CDR3 coding sequence is TGTGCCAGCAGTTACCCAGGACAGGGGGCCTACGAGCAGTACTTC. This translates into CASSYPGQGAYEQYF. The chain combines TRBV6-6 with TRBJ2-7, with 10 nucleotides matching TRBD1. V shed 2 bases and J 2 bases; nucleotides not matched to a gene: 3. The germline V gene has CDR1 MNHNY and CDR2 SVGAGI (reference sequence). CDR3 length: 15 amino acids.